Reported below is one T cell receptor beta chain. Its target is unknown. PCR was performed using 60 Vbeta and 13 Jbeta primers. As originally analysed: Later, roughly 86 million unique TCR beta chains were counted in an analysis, and roughly 11 million of them were shared. Repertoires were generated with immunoSEQ multiplex PCR, while TCRdb's copy carries only in-frame clones and drops some. V and J calls and clone size follow that table, whereas D and trimming were derived from the DNA. The sample shows about 120,000 clones, over 75% of them seen only once. Between the trimmed V and J ends, which lost 7 bases and 5 bases, there was a span of 14 bases. Per germline, CDR1 SQVTM and CDR2 ANQGSEA. The CDR3 is made up of 12 amino acids. The data were obtained in a study of cytomegalovirus exposure and HLA in healthy donors. Study background: There were 90 million to 130 million unique TCR beta sequences, drawn from about 190 million T cells, in an earlier analysis.

General study results and limits: One variant, a missense change in DCLRE1C, was linked in a later analysis to TCR beta V- and J-gene trimming.

The V gene is TRBV29-1, the J gene TRBJ2-5, with D perhaps TRBD2 (7 bases). The specimen was PBMCs. This receptor was identified in a woman aged 18-35 years in good health and CMV-seronegative. Here the CDR3 DNA reads TGCAGCGCGGCGGGGGCGTCGGAGACCCAGTACTTC. Translation: CSAAGASETQYF.